A selection of T cell receptor beta chains follows, all from one sample in a study of T cells in Graves' hyperthyroidism and ophthalmopathy. TCRdb fed the multiplex PCR reads into MiXCR, producing one record per CDR3 protein. The sample holds about 130,000 distinct CDR3 sequences, roughly a fifth seen once. Sequences were obtained from blood. These receptors all stem from a woman aged 45-60 years with Graves' hyperthyroidism that later progressed to Graves' ophthalmopathy. CDR3s include the opening cysteine and the closing phenylalanine or tryptophan. The D gene is left open where the match is weak. Size values are once, few and many counts, or a class for expanded clones, and some rows have none.

d_gene: TRBD2; v_gene: TRBV11-1; j_gene: TRBJ2-3; abundance: -; CDR3aa: CASRLSGSADTQYF; CDR3nt: TGTGCCAGCAGGCTTAGCGGGAGTGCAGATACGCAGTATTTT
d_gene: TRBD2; v_gene: TRBV9; j_gene: TRBJ2-2; abundance: few; CDR3aa: CASSVSGRIAGELFF; CDR3nt: TGTGCCAGCAGCGTAAGCGGGAGGATCGCCGGGGAGCTGTTTTTT
d_gene: -; v_gene: TRBV27; j_gene: TRBJ1-2; abundance: -; CDR3aa: CASSTSRENYGYTF; CDR3nt: TGTGCCAGCAGCACCTCCAGGGAAAACTATGGCTACACCTTC
d_gene: -; v_gene: TRBV5-1; j_gene: TRBJ1-2; abundance: -; CDR3aa: CASSLSRTSGYGYTF; CDR3nt: TGCGCCAGCAGCTTGTCCCGGACCTCTGGCTATGGCTACACCTTC
d_gene: TRBD1; v_gene: TRBV12-3/TRBV12-4; j_gene: TRBJ1-4; abundance: -; CDR3aa: CASRTGTEANEKLFF; CDR3nt: TGTGCCAGCAGAACCGGGACAGAGGCTAATGAAAAACTGTTTTTT
d_gene: TRBD1; v_gene: TRBV5-1; j_gene: TRBJ2-6; abundance: few; CDR3aa: CASSLRQGAVGANVLTF; CDR3nt: TGCGCCAGCAGCTTGCGACAGGGGGCGGTTGGGGCCAACGTCCTGACTTTC
d_gene: TRBD1; v_gene: TRBV2; j_gene: TRBJ1-6; abundance: -; CDR3aa: CASSRDSVNSPLHF; CDR3nt: TGTGCCAGCAGTCGGGACAGCGTAAATTCACCCCTCCACTTT
d_gene: -; v_gene: TRBV28; j_gene: TRBJ2-4; abundance: many; CDR3aa: CASGIAENIQYF; CDR3nt: TGTGCCAGCGGGATAGCGGAAAACATTCAGTACTTC
d_gene: -; v_gene: TRBV2; j_gene: TRBJ2-4; abundance: -; CDR3aa: CASSGGAGKNIQYF; CDR3nt: TGTGCCAGCAGTGGGGGAGCAGGCAAAAACATTCAGTACTTC
d_gene: TRBD2; v_gene: TRBV6-1; j_gene: TRBJ2-1; abundance: -; CDR3aa: CASSERTSGPASYNEQFF; CDR3nt: TGTGCCAGCAGTGAGCGGACTAGTGGCCCCGCTTCCTACAATGAGCAGTTCTTC
d_gene: -; v_gene: TRBV20-1; j_gene: TRBJ1-4; abundance: many; CDR3aa: CSALGGRLNEKLFF; CDR3nt: TGCAGTGCCCTAGGCGGCAGACTAAATGAAAAACTGTTTTTT
d_gene: TRBD1; v_gene: TRBV11-1; j_gene: TRBJ1-5; abundance: -; CDR3aa: CASSFSAGGPQHF; CDR3nt: TGTGCCAGCAGCTTTTCCGCAGGGGGGCCCCAGCATTTT
d_gene: -; v_gene: TRBV28; j_gene: TRBJ2-2; abundance: few; CDR3aa: CASSLLSSGTGELFF; CDR3nt: TGTGCCAGCAGTTTACTCTCATCGGGGACCGGGGAGCTGTTTTTT